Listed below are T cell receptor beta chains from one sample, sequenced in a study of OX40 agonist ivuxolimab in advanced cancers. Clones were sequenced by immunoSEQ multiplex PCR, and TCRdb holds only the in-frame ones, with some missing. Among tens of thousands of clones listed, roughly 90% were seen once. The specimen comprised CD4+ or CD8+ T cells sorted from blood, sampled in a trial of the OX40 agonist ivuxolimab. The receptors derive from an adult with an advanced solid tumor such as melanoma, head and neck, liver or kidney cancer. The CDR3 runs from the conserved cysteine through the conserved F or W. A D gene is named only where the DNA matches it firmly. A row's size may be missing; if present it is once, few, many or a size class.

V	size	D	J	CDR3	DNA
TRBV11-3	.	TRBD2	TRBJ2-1	CASTGTSGRASEQFF	TGTGCCAGCACCGGGACTAGCGGGAGGGCCAGTGAGCAGTTCTTC
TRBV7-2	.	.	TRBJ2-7	CASSRPGSYPPYEQYF	TGTGCCAGCAGCCGCCCCGGCAGCTACCCTCCCTACGAGCAGTACTTC
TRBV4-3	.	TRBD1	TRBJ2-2	CASSQDEGARELFF	TGCGCCAGCAGCCAAGATGAGGGGGCGCGGGAGCTGTTTTTT
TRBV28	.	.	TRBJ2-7	CASRILGEDDEQYF	TGTGCCAGCAGGATACTAGGGGAGGACGACGAGCAGTACTTC
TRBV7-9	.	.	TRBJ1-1	CASRGPGVAEAFF	TGTGCCAGCAGAGGACCGGGGGTCGCTGAAGCTTTCTTT
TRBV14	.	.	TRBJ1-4	CASSQDWTANNEKLFF	TGTGCCAGCAGCCAAGACTGGACAGCCAATAATGAAAAACTGTTTTTT
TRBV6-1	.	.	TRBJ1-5	CASSDRVYSNQPQHF	TGTGCCAGCAGTGACAGGGTTTATAGCAATCAGCCCCAGCATTTT
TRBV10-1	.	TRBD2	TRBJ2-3	CASSESILAGGSDTQYF	TGCGCCAGCAGTGAGTCCATACTAGCGGGAGGATCCGATACGCAGTATTTT
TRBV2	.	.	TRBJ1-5	CASSEAGEGGQPQHF	TGTGCCAGCAGTGAAGCCGGGGAGGGGGGCCAGCCCCAGCATTTT
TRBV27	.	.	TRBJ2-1	CASSLSAGVGSNEQFF	TGTGCCAGCAGTTTATCTGCAGGGGTTGGGAGCAATGAGCAGTTCTTC
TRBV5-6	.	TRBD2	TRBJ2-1	CASSLALAGNNGEQFF	TGTGCCAGCAGCTTAGCCCTAGCGGGCAACAATGGAGAGCAGTTCTTC
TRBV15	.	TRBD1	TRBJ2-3	CATSRDTGGQGNLGDTQYF	TGTGCCACCAGCAGAGATACCGGAGGACAGGGGAATTTGGGGGATACGCAGTATTTT
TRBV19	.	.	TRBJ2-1	CASSIDLEGGNEQFF	TGTGCCAGTAGTATAGATTTAGAGGGGGGCAATGAGCAGTTCTTC
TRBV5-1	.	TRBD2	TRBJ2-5	CASSRWTSGSRETQYF	TGCGCCAGCAGCAGGTGGACTAGCGGGAGTCGGGAGACCCAGTACTTC
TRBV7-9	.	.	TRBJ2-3	CASSLLTDTQYF	TGTGCCAGCAGCTTACTCACAGATACGCAGTATTTT
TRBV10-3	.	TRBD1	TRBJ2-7	CAISPGTGSYEQYF	TGTGCCATCAGTCCCGGGACAGGCTCCTACGAGCAGTACTTC
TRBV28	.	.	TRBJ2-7	CASSNGAGMREQYF	TGTGCCAGCAGTAACGGGGCAGGGATGCGAGAGCAGTACTTC
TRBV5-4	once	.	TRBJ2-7	CASSLDYKAYEQYF	TGTGCCAGCAGCTTGGATTATAAGGCCTACGAGCAGTACTTC
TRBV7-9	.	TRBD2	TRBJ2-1	CASSSALTSGRGFGEQFF	TGTGCCAGCAGCTCCGCCCTGACTAGCGGGAGAGGTTTCGGTGAGCAGTTCTTC
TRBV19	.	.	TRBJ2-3	CASSIMGVGDTQYF	TGTGCCAGTAGTATCATGGGTGTAGGAGATACGCAGTATTTT
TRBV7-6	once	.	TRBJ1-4	CASSLRTNEKLFF	TGTGCCAGCAGCTTAAGAACTAATGAAAAACTGTTTTTT
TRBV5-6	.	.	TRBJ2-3	CASSLGTAGTQYF	TGTGCCAGCAGCTTGGGGACGGCGGGTACGCAGTATTTT
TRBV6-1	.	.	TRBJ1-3	CASSVTQGSAGNTIYF	TGTGCCAGCAGTGTTACCCAGGGAAGTGCGGGAAACACCATATATTTT
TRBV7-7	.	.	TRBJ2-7	CASSLDGRGLEF	TGTGCTAGCAGCTTAGACGGCCGGGGGCTTGAATTC
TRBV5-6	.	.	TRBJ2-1	CASSKPRESYNEQFF	TGTGCCAGCAGCAAACCTAGGGAATCCTACAATGAGCAGTTCTTC
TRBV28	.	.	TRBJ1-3	CASSFDSIPLGLVTIYF	TGTGCCAGCAGTTTCGACAGCATACCACTCGGACTCGTCACCATATATTTT
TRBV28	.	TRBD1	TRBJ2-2	CASSSHFYDRESGELFF	TGTGCCAGCAGTTCTCACTTTTACGACAGGGAGTCCGGGGAGCTGTTTTTT
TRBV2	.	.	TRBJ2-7	CASSPTRSYEQYF	TGTGCCAGCAGTCCCACAAGGAGCTACGAGCAGTACTTC